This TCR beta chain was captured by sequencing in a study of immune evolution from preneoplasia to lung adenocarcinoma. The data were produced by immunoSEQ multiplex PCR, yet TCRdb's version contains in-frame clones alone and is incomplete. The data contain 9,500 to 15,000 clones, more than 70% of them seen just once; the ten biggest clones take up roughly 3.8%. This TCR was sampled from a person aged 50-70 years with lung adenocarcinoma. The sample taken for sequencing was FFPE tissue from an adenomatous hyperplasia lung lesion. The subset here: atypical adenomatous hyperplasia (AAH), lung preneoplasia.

CDR3 nucleotides: TGTGCCAGCAGTGCTAGCGGGCGCCTTCATTACAATGAGCAGTTCTTC. Protein: CASSASGRLHYNEQFF. This chain links TRBV28 with TRBJ2-1, with TRBD2 matching 8 bases. Germline-derived CDR1 and CDR2 are MDHEN and SYDVKM. This CDR3 has 16 residues. V lost 5 bases and J lost 4; bases outside the gene matches: 10. Supplemented by reference TRBV28 and TRBJ2-1, the full variable domain reads DVKVTQSSRYLVKRTGEKVFLECVQDMDHENMFWYRQDPGLGLRLIYFSYDVKMKEKGDIPEGYSVSREKKERFSLILESASTNQTSMYLCASSASGRLHYNEQFFGPGTRLTVL.